The sequence of this TCR beta chain was determined in a study of control samples from healthy donors and cancer patients. Assay used: immunoSEQ multiplex PCR; TCRdb lists only in-frame clones, some missing. The repertoire holds just over 150,000 clones, 93% seen once, with around 2.5% in the top ten. The sample comprised blood. The clonotype comes from a man between 45 and 60 years old in good health.

CDR3 in amino acids: CASSSGAVSYNEQFF. CDR3 nucleotides: TGTGCCAGCAGTTCGGGGGCAGTCTCCTACAATGAGCAGTTCTTC. The V and J genes are TRBV28 and TRBJ2-1; either TRBD1 or TRBD2 may supply D (6 bases each). This CDR3 spans 15 amino acids. The ends were cut back, 4 bases at V and 0 bases at J, with 10 bases in the middle. Germline values: CDR1 MDHEN, CDR2 SYDVKM.